This T cell receptor beta chain is drawn from a study of memory CD4+ T cells and cytomegalovirus serostatus (dated by TCRdb to the late 2010s). In terms of the full investigation: A total of around 35 healthy Belgian adults, of whom 9 were CMV seropositive and approximately 24 were CMV seronegative, were included in the cohort. To replicate a published TCR-based CMV serostatus classifier, the study sequenced CD4+ memory TCRbeta repertoires from a Belgian cohort whose cytomegalovirus serostatus was known.

The Quick-DNA Microprep Kit was used to extract genomic DNA from the sorted cells. Amplification of TCRbeta DNA was done with the immunoSEQ hsTCRbeta kit, following the protocol from the manufacturer. TCRbeta libraries were sequenced on an Illumina MiSeq instrument. On the authors' methods: Once out-of-frame sequences had been removed, a few million distinct TCRbeta sequences were left, which works out to an average of roughly 70,000 per individual. Each individual was scored according to the count of approximately 170 previously reported CMV-associated TCRbeta sequences and the total productive distinct TCRbeta count. A beta-binomial model was reimplemented in Python, and scikit-learn random forests with default parameters were trained on US cohort data. Classifier performance on the Belgian cohort was reported as the median AUC with percentile confidence intervals calculated over 10,000 bootstrap iterations. In its TCRdb copy, this immuneACCESS table keeps in-frame sequences only and misses some clones. Where compared with another copy, unresolved V genes explain less than half of these, and the others have no known cause. The V and J calls and clone size come from that table; D and trimming were worked out from the DNA. Present in this sample are roughly 50,000 clones, 82% of which were seen just once. 0.5% of the sample comes from the top ten.

Summary of the overall study and its limitations: For predicting CMV serostatus, the median bootstrapped AUC was approximately 0.95 using the original framework and roughly 0.92 using a US-trained random forest. On the Belgian cohort, the classifier based on the original framework reached a median bootstrapped AUC of approximately 0.95, with a 95% CI of 0.76-1.00. Among the 150 to 200 previously reported CMV-associated TCRbeta sequences, approximately 67 showed up in the CD4+ memory repertoires, with each one found in between one and five individuals. The results were read as suggesting that the CMV-associated TCR signature is, for the most part, present in the CD4+ memory repertoire. Only CD4+CD45RO+ memory cells were sequenced, in contrast to the original study, which included naive and memory CD4+ and CD8+ populations.

Details on this clone: This clone's antigen is unknown. One base away there is no much larger clone; base qualities are not given.

The CDR3 runs 16 amino acids, cysteine and phenylalanine included. The retained sequence is limited to the CDR3, 48 bases, with the frame set at the first base. Germline trimming: 4 bases from V, 6 bases from J; junction bases outside gene matches: 7. Based on the germline V gene, the CDR1 and CDR2 sequences are SNHLY and FYNNEI. Single viable CD3+CD4+CD8-CD45RO+ cells were sorted as memory CD4+ T cells on a FACSAria II. To determine CMV serostatus, a Roche Elecsys assay was used that detects serum IgG against CMV pp150, pp28, p38 and p52. After thawing, total CD4+ T cells were enriched by positive selection with CD4 magnetic microbeads. The samples came from a separate study whose specific focus was interrogating the CD4+ T cell memory repertoire. Following standard operating procedures, peripheral blood mononuclear cells were isolated and cryopreserved, while serum was kept at -80 degrees C. Staining used CD3-PerCP (BW264/56), CD4-APC (RPA-T4), CD45RO-PE (UCHT1) and CD8-Pacific Orange (3B5) antibodies, with Sytox blue excluding non-viable cells.

The sequencing input was memory CD4+ T cells from blood. This sequence originates from an adult in good health and CMV-seronegative. Some clones in this sample may be carry-over from other donors' samples. The chain is made from TRBV2 and TRBJ2-2; TRBD2 aligns with 11 central bases. The nucleotides are TGTGCCAGCAGTGGAATTAGCGGGAGGGGTTCCGGGGAGCTGTTTTTT. Its amino acids are CASSGISGRGSGELFF.